Listed below are T cell receptor beta chains from one sample, sequenced in a study of CD8 T cell repertoires and HIV-1 epitope variants. Their antigen targets remain unknown. The protocol was immunoSEQ multiplex PCR, while the TCRdb copy is restricted to in-frame clones and leaves out a portion. This sample carries 6,000 to 8,000 clones, approximately 60% of them seen once, and the ten largest clones take 43%. The sequenced sample was cultured CD8+ T cells derived from PBMCs. Source of these receptors: a male donor with HIV. Each CDR3 is given with its conserved first and last residue. The order of the fields is V gene, clone size, J gene, D gene, CDR3 DNA, CDR3 protein. D genes are given only for firm matches. Clone size, where shown, is once, few, many, or a class for clones that have expanded.

v_gene: TRBV9; abundance: NA; j_gene: TRBJ2-1; d_gene: TRBD2; CDR3nt: TGTGCCAGCACCTCAGGACTAGCGGTCTACAATGAGCAGTTCTTC; CDR3aa: CASTSGLAVYNEQFF
v_gene: TRBV27; abundance: NA; j_gene: TRBJ2-1; d_gene: NA; CDR3nt: TGTGCCAGCAGTTTAAGGGACCAAGGCGACAATGAGCAGTTCTTC; CDR3aa: CASSLRDQGDNEQFF
v_gene: TRBV5-1; abundance: few; j_gene: TRBJ2-5; d_gene: TRBD2; CDR3nt: TGCGCCAGCAGTTTTTATAGCGGGAGAAGGGGAGAGACCCAGTACTTC; CDR3aa: CASSFYSGRRGETQYF
v_gene: TRBV5-1; abundance: NA; j_gene: TRBJ1-2; d_gene: TRBD1; CDR3nt: TGTGCCAGCAGCGATCCCGGGACAGGGGTCCTCGGTGCCTTC; CDR3aa: CASSDPGTGVLGAF
v_gene: TRBV27; abundance: NA; j_gene: TRBJ1-4; d_gene: NA; CDR3nt: TGTGCCAGCGGAGTTTCAGCAACTAATGAAAAACTGTTTTTT; CDR3aa: CASGVSATNEKLFF
v_gene: TRBV27; abundance: NA; j_gene: TRBJ2-3; d_gene: TRBD2; CDR3nt: TGTGCCAGCAGTTTAGAACTAGCGGGAAAAAACACAGATACGCAGTATTTT; CDR3aa: CASSLELAGKNTDTQYF
v_gene: TRBV15; abundance: NA; j_gene: TRBJ2-1; d_gene: TRBD2; CDR3nt: TGTGCCACCAGCAGAGAGGCGGGAGGATGGAATGAGCAGTTCTTC; CDR3aa: CATSREAGGWNEQFF
v_gene: TRBV5-4; abundance: once; j_gene: TRBJ1-6; d_gene: TRBD1; CDR3nt: TGTGCCAGCAGCTTGAATTATGGGACAGATAATTCACCCCTCCACTTT; CDR3aa: CASSLNYGTDNSPLHF
v_gene: TRBV5-1; abundance: NA; j_gene: TRBJ1-4; d_gene: TRBD1; CDR3nt: TGCGCCAGCAGCTTGGATCAGGGGGCGCAAAATGCGGAAAAACTGTTTTTT; CDR3aa: CASSLDQGAQNAEKLFF
v_gene: TRBV7-9; abundance: NA; j_gene: TRBJ1-1; d_gene: NA; CDR3nt: TGTGCCAGCAGCTTAGATCCAGGGATTGAAGCTTTCTTT; CDR3aa: CASSLDPGIEAFF
v_gene: TRBV28; abundance: NA; j_gene: TRBJ1-1; d_gene: NA; CDR3nt: TGTGCCAGCAGTCCCCGGGGGCAGTTGAACACTGAAGCTTTCTTT; CDR3aa: CASSPRGQLNTEAFF
v_gene: TRBV7-9; abundance: few; j_gene: TRBJ1-1; d_gene: TRBD1; CDR3nt: TGTGCCAGCGACGGGACAGAAGTCCGGACTGAAGCTTTCTTT; CDR3aa: CASDGTEVRTEAFF
v_gene: TRBV7-9; abundance: few; j_gene: TRBJ2-7; d_gene: NA; CDR3nt: TGTGCCAGCAGCTTAGGACAGAGCCTATTTGACGAGCAGTACTTC; CDR3aa: CASSLGQSLFDEQYF
v_gene: TRBV10-3; abundance: NA; j_gene: TRBJ2-2; d_gene: NA; CDR3nt: TGTGCCATCAGGGGGGGCCTGAACACCGGGGAGCTGTTTTTT; CDR3aa: CAIRGGLNTGELFF
v_gene: TRBV19; abundance: few; j_gene: TRBJ2-7; d_gene: NA; CDR3nt: TGTGCCAGTAGTACGGACGGCTCCTACGAGCAGTACTTC; CDR3aa: CASSTDGSYEQYF
v_gene: TRBV6-5; abundance: NA; j_gene: TRBJ2-1; d_gene: TRBD2; CDR3nt: TGTGCCAGCAGTTTAGCGGGAAGTTTCAACAATGAGCAGTTCTTC; CDR3aa: CASSLAGSFNNEQFF
v_gene: TRBV12-5; abundance: NA; j_gene: TRBJ2-2; d_gene: NA; CDR3nt: TGTGCTAGTGGGCAGACTAGTGAGACCGGGGAGCTGTTTTTT; CDR3aa: CASGQTSETGELFF
v_gene: TRBV28; abundance: NA; j_gene: TRBJ1-1; d_gene: NA; CDR3nt: TGTGCCAGCAGTTTTCTTAGGATGAACACTGAAGCTTTCTTT; CDR3aa: CASSFLRMNTEAFF
v_gene: TRBV11-2; abundance: NA; j_gene: TRBJ2-1; d_gene: TRBD2; CDR3nt: TGTGCCAGCAGCTTATACTGGGGGGGTGACAATGAGCAGTTCTTC; CDR3aa: CASSLYWGGDNEQFF
v_gene: TRBV9; abundance: few; j_gene: TRBJ2-3; d_gene: NA; CDR3nt: TGTGCCAGCAGCCTCGGAGAGGGCCTGACTAGCACAGATACGCAGTATTTT; CDR3aa: CASSLGEGLTSTDTQYF
v_gene: TRBV9; abundance: NA; j_gene: TRBJ2-1; d_gene: TRBD1; CDR3nt: TGTGCCAGCAGCGGGGAGGACAGGGGGTACAATGAGCAGTTCTTC; CDR3aa: CASSGEDRGYNEQFF
v_gene: TRBV5-1; abundance: NA; j_gene: TRBJ2-7; d_gene: NA; CDR3nt: TGCGCCAGCAGCTTGGCTGTCAGCTACGAGCAGTACTTC; CDR3aa: CASSLAVSYEQYF
v_gene: TRBV11-3; abundance: few; j_gene: TRBJ2-7; d_gene: NA; CDR3nt: TGTGCCAGCAGCTTAACACGGTGGGACGAGCAGTACTTC; CDR3aa: CASSLTRWDEQYF
v_gene: TRBV7-6; abundance: NA; j_gene: TRBJ1-3; d_gene: NA; CDR3nt: TGTGCCAGCAGCAGCGCCGACCCCGACTTAGGAAACACCATATATTTT; CDR3aa: CASSSADPDLGNTIYF
v_gene: TRBV18; abundance: NA; j_gene: TRBJ2-3; d_gene: TRBD1; CDR3nt: TGTGCCAGCTCACCACGGGGGACAGGGATAAGCACAGATACGCAGTATTTT; CDR3aa: CASSPRGTGISTDTQYF
v_gene: TRBV9; abundance: NA; j_gene: TRBJ2-7; d_gene: NA; CDR3nt: TGTGCCAGCAGCGTAGAAGGGTCCTACGAGCAGTACTTC; CDR3aa: CASSVEGSYEQYF
v_gene: TRBV6-5; abundance: NA; j_gene: TRBJ2-2; d_gene: NA; CDR3nt: TGTGCCAGCAGTTACTCGCAGGGAACCGGGGAGCTGTTTTTT; CDR3aa: CASSYSQGTGELFF
v_gene: TRBV7-8; abundance: NA; j_gene: TRBJ2-7; d_gene: TRBD1; CDR3nt: TGTGCCAGCAGCTTACTAGGGACAGGGCACGAGCAGTACTTC; CDR3aa: CASSLLGTGHEQYF
v_gene: TRBV28; abundance: NA; j_gene: TRBJ2-7; d_gene: NA; CDR3nt: TGTGCCAGCAGTTTATTTATCGCGGAGCAGTACTTC; CDR3aa: CASSLFIAEQYF
v_gene: TRBV5-1; abundance: once; j_gene: TRBJ2-3; d_gene: TRBD2; CDR3nt: TGCGCCAGCAGCTCGACTAGCGGGGGACGGGGTACGCAGTATTTT; CDR3aa: CASSSTSGGRGTQYF
v_gene: TRBV7-6; abundance: NA; j_gene: TRBJ1-4; d_gene: NA; CDR3nt: TGTGCCAGCAGCCTCTCTGATTGGGGCATCAATGAAAAACTGTTTTTT; CDR3aa: CASSLSDWGINEKLFF
v_gene: TRBV4-2; abundance: NA; j_gene: TRBJ2-2; d_gene: TRBD2; CDR3nt: TGTGCCAGCAGCCAAATTCGGGCGGGAGATGTCTCCGGGGAGCTGTTTTTT; CDR3aa: CASSQIRAGDVSGELFF
v_gene: TRBV30; abundance: NA; j_gene: TRBJ2-3; d_gene: NA; CDR3nt: TGTGCCTGGAGTTTAAGTTCAGGGGGGGCTACGCAGTATTTT; CDR3aa: CAWSLSSGGATQYF
v_gene: TRBV11-2; abundance: NA; j_gene: TRBJ1-1; d_gene: NA; CDR3nt: TGTGCCAGCAGCCCCATCCCCTGGGGGAGCCTTGAAGCTTTCTTT; CDR3aa: CASSPIPWGSLEAFF
v_gene: TRBV10-3; abundance: NA; j_gene: TRBJ1-1; d_gene: NA; CDR3nt: TGTGCCATCAGTGAGTCGGTTTCGGGTACTGAAGCTTTCTTT; CDR3aa: CAISESVSGTEAFF
v_gene: TRBV30; abundance: NA; j_gene: TRBJ2-1; d_gene: NA; CDR3nt: TGTGCCTGGACCGACCTACTGATATCCTACAATGAGCAGTTCTTC; CDR3aa: CAWTDLLISYNEQFF
v_gene: TRBV13; abundance: NA; j_gene: TRBJ1-1; d_gene: NA; CDR3nt: TGTGCCAGCAGCCCCGAGGGGGGAAAGACTGAAGCTTTCTTT; CDR3aa: CASSPEGGKTEAFF
v_gene: TRBV4-1; abundance: NA; j_gene: TRBJ1-4; d_gene: TRBD1; CDR3nt: TGCGCCAGCAGCCCCCCGGGACAGCTTAATGAAAAACTGTTTTTT; CDR3aa: CASSPPGQLNEKLFF
v_gene: TRBV11-1; abundance: NA; j_gene: TRBJ1-1; d_gene: TRBD1; CDR3nt: TGTGCCAGCAGCTCGACAGGGGGCGCGACTGAAGCTTTCTTT; CDR3aa: CASSSTGGATEAFF
v_gene: TRBV30; abundance: NA; j_gene: TRBJ2-7; d_gene: TRBD2; CDR3nt: TGTGCCTGGAGGCAGGCTGCGGGAGCCTACGAGCAGTACTTC; CDR3aa: CAWRQAAGAYEQYF
v_gene: TRBV5-6; abundance: NA; j_gene: TRBJ2-1; d_gene: NA; CDR3nt: TGTGCCAGCAGCCTATATAGGCACCTTATAGAGCAGTTCTTC; CDR3aa: CASSLYRHLIEQFF
v_gene: TRBV30; abundance: NA; j_gene: TRBJ2-7; d_gene: NA; CDR3nt: TGTGCCTGGAGTTGGACAGCTAGCTCCTACGAGCAGTACTTC; CDR3aa: CAWSWTASSYEQYF
v_gene: TRBV5-3; abundance: NA; j_gene: TRBJ1-5; d_gene: NA; CDR3nt: TGTGCCAGAAGCGGTACCGATTACAGGGCCCTGGGCGAGAGGAATCAGCCCCAGCATTTT; CDR3aa: CARSGTDYRALGERNQPQHF
v_gene: TRBV28; abundance: few; j_gene: TRBJ1-5; d_gene: NA; CDR3nt: TGTGCCAGCAGTTTTGAGGTTCAGCCCCAGCATTTT; CDR3aa: CASSFEVQPQHF
v_gene: TRBV5-1; abundance: NA; j_gene: TRBJ2-5; d_gene: TRBD1; CDR3nt: TGCGCCAGCAGTTCACTCCCGACAGGGGTAGAGACCCAGTACTTC; CDR3aa: CASSSLPTGVETQYF
v_gene: TRBV11-1; abundance: NA; j_gene: TRBJ2-5; d_gene: NA; CDR3nt: TGTGCCAGCAGCCAATATACAGGGCAAGAGACCCAGTACTTC; CDR3aa: CASSQYTGQETQYF
v_gene: TRBV4-3; abundance: NA; j_gene: TRBJ2-1; d_gene: TRBD2; CDR3nt: TGCGCCAGCAGCCAAGATGGCGGGGGGGCCAGCAATGAGCAGTTCTTC; CDR3aa: CASSQDGGGASNEQFF
v_gene: TRBV7-3; abundance: NA; j_gene: TRBJ2-2; d_gene: NA; CDR3nt: TGTGCCAGCAGCCCAGACCTCGAATCGAGACCGGCCGGGGAGCTGTTTTTT; CDR3aa: CASSPDLESRPAGELFF
v_gene: TRBV30; abundance: NA; j_gene: TRBJ2-7; d_gene: TRBD1; CDR3nt: TGTGCCTGGACCTCCGGGACAGGGGGCGGCTACGAGCAGTACTTC; CDR3aa: CAWTSGTGGGYEQYF
v_gene: TRBV27; abundance: medium-sized; j_gene: TRBJ1-1; d_gene: NA; CDR3nt: TGTGCCAGCAGTTTATCGTCCCGGAATGAAGCTTTCTTT; CDR3aa: CASSLSSRNEAFF
v_gene: TRBV2; abundance: NA; j_gene: TRBJ2-5; d_gene: TRBD1; CDR3nt: TGTGCCAGCATTTGGGACAGGGAAGAGACCCAGTACTTC; CDR3aa: CASIWDREETQYF
v_gene: TRBV19; abundance: NA; j_gene: TRBJ2-1; d_gene: NA; CDR3nt: TGTGCCAGTAGTATAGTTTGGGGCGATGAGCAGTTCTTC; CDR3aa: CASSIVWGDEQFF